One T cell receptor (beta chain) is described in this entry. Its antigen is not known. These data belong to a study of human T cells and chemical hapten exposure. The study's findings and limits: Sensitizing with DPC caused no change in TCRs above 1 in 1000 frequency.

TCRdb reprocessed the RACE reads via MiXCR and lists one record per CDR3 protein. The data contain about 69,000 distinct CDR3 sequences, about 31% of them singletons. Time point specified: patch test 1, 2 weeks after DPC sensitization. The treatment denotes: therapeutic diphenylcyclopropenone sensitization with weekly scalp DPC. Blood sampling occurred before each patch-test application. Unfractionated whole blood served as the source for total RNA extraction. CDR1 MNHEY and CDR2 SVGEGT come from the germline V gene. Trimming took off 8 bases at V and 0 bases at J, with 20 bases between the two ends. The length of the CDR3 is 17 residues.

The receptor was derived from a man aged 40-49 years with alopecia areata. Some clones in this sample may be carry-over from other donors' samples. The sample consisted of whole blood, taken in connection with sensitization to the hapten diphenylcyclopropenone (DPC). The chain links TRBV6-2 or TRBV6-3 to TRBJ2-1; possible D gene TRBD2, 6 bases. The CDR3: CASRGLIAQSSYNEQFF. CDR3 DNA sequence: TGTGCCAGCCGGGGACTTATAGCCCAAAGCTCCTACAATGAGCAGTTCTTC.